The 10 T cell receptor beta chains in this list originate from one sample, sequenced in a study of blood T cells in healthy people across ages. Alongside a J-beta primer mix, a sample-barcoded 5' primer served in a second PCR lasting about 7 to 11 cycles. Each CDR3 protein gets one entry after TCRdb re-called the 5' RACE reads with MiXCR. This table has 650,000 to 1,000,000 distinct CDR3 sequences, around 34% appearing once. The source material was blood. These receptors all come from a man younger than 35 in good health.

The gene calls are TRBV4-3 and TRBJ2-1; D is possibly TRBD1 or TRBD2 (5 bases each). The CDR3 contains 16 residues. CDR1 LGHNA and CDR2 YSLEER come from the germline V gene. The V end lost 0 bases, the J end lost 9 bases, and 18 bases lay between the germline ends. The CDR3 DNA is TGCGCCAGCAGCCAAGATGTGGCCCGGGGCCAGGTTGAGCAGTTCTTC. Its translation: CASSQDVARGQVEQFF.

This clonotype was counted ten times or more. In DNA form, the CDR3 reads TGCGCCAGCAGCCGCAGGGACAGAACACCCACAGATACGCAGTATTTT. Protein: CASSRRDRTPTDTQYF. The rearrangement joins TRBV4-3 to TRBJ2-3, with TRBD1 matching 7 bases. This CDR3 comprises 16 residues. Losses at the gene ends were 4 bases for V and 2 bases for J; bases not matched to a gene: 9. CDR1 LGHNA and CDR2 YSLEER come from the germline V gene.

The gene calls are TRBV6-6 and TRBJ1-2, with unresolved D. Trimming shortened V by 5 bases and J by 3 bases, and 13 bases separated the two germline ends. The CDR3 has 14 amino acids. From germline, CDR1 is MNHNY and CDR2 SVGAGI (reference sequence). The CDR3 loop reads CASSPLSDYYGYTF. Written as DNA, the CDR3 is TGTGCCAGCAGTCCCTTAAGTGACTACTATGGCTACACCTTC.

This clonotype was found many times. The chain uses TRBV10-3 and TRBJ1-2; D is possibly TRBD1 (5 bases). CDR3 length: 15 residues. CDR1 and CDR2 (germline): ENHRY, SYGVKD. V was clipped by 2 bases and J by 2 bases, with 12 bases between them. The CDR3 bases are TGTGCCATCAGTGAGCCCTCCGGGACGAACTATGGCTACACCTTC. This encodes CAISEPSGTNYGYTF.

This clonotype was detected a few times. The chain uses TRBV4-3 and TRBJ2-1; 10 nucleotides match TRBD1. V dropped 0 bases and J dropped 7; count of bases not matched to a gene: 12. Per the germline V gene, CDR1 is LGHNA and CDR2 is YSLEER. This CDR3 spans 18 amino acids. The CDR3, as DNA: TGCGCCAGCAGCCAAGATCTCGAGACAGGGGGCCGGGGAAATGAGCAGTTCTTC. Protein sequence: CASSQDLETGGRGNEQFF.

The CDR3 region has the DNA TGCAGTGCTAGAGTGCGGGGGGGCGATGAGCAGTTCTTC. It translates to CSARVRGGDEQFF. The V call is TRBV20-1, the J call TRBJ2-1; TRBD2 matches 9 bases. The CDR3 is made up of 13 amino acids. The ends lost 1 base at V and 8 bases at J; junction bases unmatched: 3. The germline V gene has CDR1 DFQATT and CDR2 SNEGSKA (reference sequence).

In nucleotides, the CDR3 is TGCGCCAGCAGCTACGACAGACCGCCTCTTGAAGCTTTCTTT. This encodes CASSYDRPPLEAFF. The chain recombines TRBV5-1 with TRBJ1-1; the D gene is possibly TRBD1 (5 bases). Between the trimmed V and J ends, which lost 3 bases and 7 bases, there was a span of 16 bases. Germline V lookup: CDR1 SGHRS, CDR2 YFSETQ. This CDR3 comprises 14 residues.

This rearrangement joins TRBV29-1 to TRBJ2-2; a weak D match, TRBD2 (6 bases). The CDR3 runs to 14 residues. The germline V gene has CDR1 SQVTM and CDR2 ANQGSEA. The V end was cut by 6 bases, the J end by 6 bases, with 17 bases between. The CDR3 DNA reads TGCAGCGTCGGGACTGTAGTTGGTGCCGGGGAGCTGTTTTTT. It encodes CSVGTVVGAGELFF.

This clonotype showed up just a few times. This chain joins TRBV29-1 and TRBJ2-7; TRBD2 might be the D (6 bases). This CDR3 has 12 residues. The germline V gene has CDR1 SQVTM and CDR2 ANQGSEA. V was clipped by 7 bases and J by 0 bases, with 10 bases between them. CDR3 in DNA: TGCAGCGCCGGGGGAATCTCCTACGAGCAGTACTTC. Protein: CSAGGISYEQYF.

The V and J genes are TRBV20-1 and TRBJ2-1; TRBD2 matches 12 bases. The CDR3 spans 14 residues. Trimming cost V 8 bases and J 4 bases; bases outside gene matches: 6. Germline V gene sequence: CDR1 DFQATT, CDR2 SNEGSKA (reference sequence). This CDR3 reads CSKKGTSGYNEQFF. For the CDR3, the DNA is TGCAGTAAAAAGGGGACTAGCGGGTACAATGAGCAGTTCTTC.